This T cell receptor (beta chain) originates from a study of shared clonotypes between healthy human individuals. In the original analysis: Filtering of immunoSEQ junctional sequences could not match full-length read filtering. Sequencing used immunoSEQ multiplex PCR; TCRdb keeps in-frame clones, though not all of them. D and trimming come from the DNA, and the V and J calls and clone size come from that table. The data hold more than 2 million clones, with under 97% observed a single time. The CDR3 sequence is 12 residues long. The V end lost 2 bases, the J end lost 7 bases, and 8 bases lay between the germline ends. From germline, CDR1 is KGHSH and CDR2 LQKENI. Overall study findings and caveats: Shared clonotypes: about 4.6% naive CD4, around 3.7% naive CD8, 2.3% memory CD4, approximately 0.4% memory CD8.

Of note for this clone: The antigen is not known.

Sequences were obtained from naive CD4+ T cells sorted from blood. Subset here: CD45RA+ positively selected. The TCR comes from a man aged 18 to 30 in good health. This chain links TRBV18 with TRBJ1-1; D is uncertain. The CDR3 is CASSPLAGEAFF. For the CDR3, the DNA is TGTGCCAGCTCACCATTAGCCGGTGAAGCTTTCTTT.